This passage covers 8 T cell receptor beta chains from one sample sequenced in a study of identifying expanded T cells in peripheral blood. Sequencing was performed with immunoSEQ multiplex PCR; in TCRdb, only in-frame clones are kept and a portion is missing. Here the sample spans approximately 90,000 clones, 86% being singletons. The sample consisted of blood. These receptors all come from a person between 18 and 69 years old in good health.

CDR3 loop: CASSLEIGGRETQYF. For the CDR3, the DNA is TGTGCCAGCAGCTTGGAGATAGGGGGGCGTGAGACCCAGTACTTC. The chain links TRBV5-4 to TRBJ2-5; the D gene could be TRBD1 or TRBD2 (6 bases each). The CDR3 runs to 15 residues. The V end lost 0 bases, the J end lost 5 bases, and 14 bases lay between the germline ends. The germline V gene has CDR1 SGHNT and CDR2 YYREEE (reference sequence).

The V and J genes are TRBV11-2 and TRBJ2-1; 9 bases fit TRBD1. Germline CDR1 SGHAT, CDR2 FQNNGV. Unmatched junction bases numbered 7, after V lost 1 base and J lost 0 bases. The CDR3 consists of 18 residues. CDR3 coding DNA: TGTGCCAGCAGCTTAGTGGGGGACAGGGCATTCTCCTACAATGAGCAGTTCTTC. This codes for CASSLVGDRAFSYNEQFF.

The genes are TRBV2 and TRBJ2-4, with D uncertain. V lost 3 bases and J lost 4, with 7 bases in between. The germline CDR1 and CDR2 sequences are SNHLY and FYNNEI. This CDR3 spans 13 amino acids. CDR3 DNA sequence: TGTGCCAGCAGTGATATGGGGAAAAACATTCAGTACTTC. This gives the protein CASSDMGKNIQYF.

The CDR3 sequence is CASSIGRDNIQYF. Written as DNA, the CDR3 is TGTGCCAGCAGTATAGGCAGGGATAACATTCAGTACTTC. The chain carries TRBV27 and TRBJ2-4, with D possibly TRBD1 on 5 matching bases. This CDR3 region has 13 residues. From germline, CDR1 is MNHEY and CDR2 SMNVEV (reference sequence). The V and J ends lost 5 bases and 7 bases respectively, with 12 bases between them.

The rearrangement links TRBV19 to TRBJ1-2; D unclear. With 7 bases removed from V and 3 bases from J, the gap between germline ends came to 3 bases. Germline CDR1 LNHDA, CDR2 SQIVND (reference sequence). The CDR3 spans 10 residues. This CDR3 is CASNDYGYTF. CDR3 in DNA: TGTGCCAGTAACGACTATGGCTACACCTTC.

V and J are TRBV6-5 and TRBJ1-1; D gene ambiguous. With 0 bases removed from V and 7 bases from J, the gap between germline ends came to 9 bases. The CDR3 has 13 amino acids. Germline V gene lookup returns CDR1 MNHEY and CDR2 SVGAGI. The CDR3, as DNA: TGTGCCAGCAGTTACTCAAGCGGGCTTGAAGCTTTCTTT. This gives the protein CASSYSSGLEAFF.

The V gene is TRBV28, the J gene TRBJ1-5, with a weak D call TRBD1 (6 bases). Germline-derived CDR1 and CDR2 are MDHEN and SYDVKM. CDR3 size: 15 residues. Trimming left V 6 bases short and J 7 bases short, with 19 bases between. The CDR3 is CASRLSVGARQPQHF. The DNA for the CDR3 is TGTGCCAGCAGACTGTCTGTGGGGGCACGGCAGCCCCAGCATTTT.

V gene TRBV5-1 combines with J gene TRBJ2-7; a possible D gene is TRBD2 (5 bases). The CDR3 sequence is 13 residues long. Germline V gene sequence: CDR1 SGHRS, CDR2 YFSETQ. V gave up 4 bases and J gave up 6 bases, with 14 bases separating them. CDR3 nucleotides: TGCGCCAGCAGCCAGGTTTACGCGGGCGAGCAGTACTTC. It encodes CASSQVYAGEQYF.